The present entry profiles one T cell receptor beta chain with its context. The investigators introduced synthetic TCR analog templates into each PCR as spikes. Some clones are missing from TCRdb's copy, which holds only in-frame ones; the method was immunoSEQ multiplex PCR. The sample lists about 72,000 clones; approximately 83% were seen once. V shed 3 bases and J shed 0 bases, with 5 bases lying between them. This CDR3 has 13 amino acids. Per the germline V gene, CDR1 is KGHSH and CDR2 is LQKENI. Regarding time point: pretreatment peripheral blood. The record originates from a study of PD-L1 blockade in urothelial cancer.

The sample here was PBMCs, taken around atezolizumab (anti-PD-L1) treatment. V is TRBV18 and J is TRBJ1-1; the D is unclear. The TCR sequence derives from a man between 60 and 75 years old with urothelial cancer. CDR3 in DNA: TGTGCCAGCTCACCGGGAGTGAACACTGAAGCTTTCTTT. Translating it yields CASSPGVNTEAFF.